Sequencing of this T cell receptor beta chain was carried out in a study of CD8+ T cells in alopecia areata. Study conclusions and caveats: For baseline CD8+ expansion, any link to response stays uncertain with one nonresponder.

Of note for this clone: Its antigen is as yet unknown.

It was cDNA, reverse transcribed from extracted RNA, that served as the sequencing template. This table comes from immunoSEQ multiplex PCR, and its TCRdb copy is limited to in-frame clones, with some not included. The sample lists some 200,000 clones; 60% to 70% were seen once. Treatment specified: oral pan-JAK inhibitor, 5-10 mg twice daily. Germline loops: CDR1 SQVTM, CDR2 ANQGSEA. This CDR3 spans 13 amino acids. The ends lost 7 bases at V and 2 bases at J; junction bases unmatched: 5. The material sequenced was CD4+ T cells sorted from blood, taken at week 4, from a patient treated with tofacitinib. J is TRBJ1-5 and V is TRBV29-1; 7 positions agree with TRBD1. The sequence came from a human donor with alopecia areata. The CDR3 sequence: CSAKGQGNQPQHF. The CDR3, as DNA: TGCAGCGCTAAAGGACAGGGCAATCAGCCCCAGCATTTT.